A single sample is the source of the 5 T cell receptor beta chains below, sequenced in a study of blood T cell repertoires in COVID-19 (dated by TCRdb to 2018 to 2021). The library came from the immunoSEQ multiplex PCR assay. TCRdb limited this immuneACCESS table to in-frame rearrangements with V and J called. A share of clones is missing; checked studies link under half to unresolved V genes, and the rest is unexplained. The sample table records about 200,000 clones; 82% of these occur just once. The ten most abundant clones make up 7.8% of the sample. The material sequenced was peripheral blood. The receptors derive from a woman in her sixties or seventies with COVID-19, enrolled during active disease.

This chain links TRBV7-2 with TRBJ2-5, with TRBD1 matching 9 bases. V dropped 3 bases and J dropped 4; count of bases not matched to a gene: 6. There are 15 residues in the CDR3. Germline lookup yields CDR1 SGHTA and CDR2 FQGNSA. CDR3 DNA sequence: TGTGCCAGCAGCTTCGGACAGGGGTGGGGAGAGACCCAGTACTTC. This codes for CASSFGQGWGETQYF. The variable domain in full, completed from reference TRBV7-2 and TRBJ2-5, reads GAGVSQSPSNKVTEKGKDVELRCDPISGHTALYWYRQSLGQGLEFLIYFQGNSAPDKSGLPSDRFSAERTGGSVSTLTIQRTQQEDSAVYLCASSFGQGWGETQYFGPGTRLLVL.

The rearrangement uses TRBV6-2 or TRBV6-3 and TRBJ2-6; 8 nucleotides match TRBD1. The germline gives CDR1 MNHEY, CDR2 SVGEGT. CDR3 length: 16 amino acids. The V segment lost 5 bases and the J segment 4 bases; nucleotides outside the gene matches: 7. The chain's CDR3 is CASSDQGAWGANVLTF. The CDR3 region has the DNA TGTGCCAGCAGTGACCAGGGGGCGTGGGGGGCCAACGTCCTGACTTTC.

The V and J genes are TRBV2 and TRBJ1-4, with D tentatively TRBD1 (5 bases). V lost 4 bases and J 4 bases, leaving 10 bases between the germline ends. The CDR3 sequence is 14 residues long. Germline CDR1 SNHLY, CDR2 FYNNEI. The DNA of the CDR3 is TGTGCCAGCAGTGGTCGGCAGGGTAATGAAAAACTGTTTTTT. Protein sequence: CASSGRQGNEKLFF.

Many counts were recorded for this clone. The V and J genes are TRBV5-1 and TRBJ2-7; TRBD2 agrees at 8 bases. The length of the CDR3 is 16 residues. V trimming: 4 bases; J trimming: 5 bases; junction bases outside the gene matches: 14. Germline V CDR1 and CDR2: SGHRS, YFSETQ. CDR3 amino acids: CASSAGIAGTPHEQYF. As DNA, the CDR3 is TGCGCCAGCAGCGCAGGAATAGCGGGAACCCCCCACGAGCAGTACTTC.

The chain links TRBV11-3 to TRBJ2-3; 7 positions agree with TRBD2. V lost 6 bases to trimming and J lost 1 base; unmatched junction nucleotides: 7. Germline V lookup: CDR1 SGHNT, CDR2 YENEEA. There are 15 residues in the CDR3. The CDR3 DNA is TGTGCCAGCAGTTCGGGAGGACAACGCACAGATACGCAGTATTTT. Amino acids: CASSSGGQRTDTQYF. Together with reference TRBV11-3 and TRBJ2-3, the CDR3 gives the full variable domain: EAGVVQSPRYKIIEKKQPVAFWCNPISGHNTLYWYLQNLGQGPELLIRYENEEAVDDSQLPKDRFSAERLKGVDSTLKIQPAELGDSAVYLCASSSGGQRTDTQYFGPGTRLTVL.